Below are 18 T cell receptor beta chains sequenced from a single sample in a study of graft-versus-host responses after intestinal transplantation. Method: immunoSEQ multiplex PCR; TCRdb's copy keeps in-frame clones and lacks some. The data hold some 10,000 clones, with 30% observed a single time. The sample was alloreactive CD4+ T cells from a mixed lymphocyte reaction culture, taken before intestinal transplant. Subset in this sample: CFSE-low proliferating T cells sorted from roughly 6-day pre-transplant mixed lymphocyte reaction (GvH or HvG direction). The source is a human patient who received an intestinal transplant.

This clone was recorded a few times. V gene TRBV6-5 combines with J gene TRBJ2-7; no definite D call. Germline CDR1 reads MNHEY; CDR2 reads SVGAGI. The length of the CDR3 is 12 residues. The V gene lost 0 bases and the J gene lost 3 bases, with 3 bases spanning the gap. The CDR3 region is CASSYSNYEQYF. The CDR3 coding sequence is TGTGCCAGCAGTTACTCGAACTACGAGCAGTACTTC.

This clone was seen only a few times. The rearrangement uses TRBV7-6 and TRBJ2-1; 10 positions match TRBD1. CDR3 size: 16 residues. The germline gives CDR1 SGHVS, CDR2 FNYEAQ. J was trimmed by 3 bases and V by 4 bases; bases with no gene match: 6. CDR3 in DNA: TGTGCCAGCAGCTCCCGGACAGGGGGGGTCTACAATGAGCAGTTCTTC. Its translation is CASSSRTGGVYNEQFF.

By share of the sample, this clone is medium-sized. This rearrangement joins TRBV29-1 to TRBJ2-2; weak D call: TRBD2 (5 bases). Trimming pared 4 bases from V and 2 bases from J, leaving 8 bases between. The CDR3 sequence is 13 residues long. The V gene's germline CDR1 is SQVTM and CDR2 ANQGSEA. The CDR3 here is CSVVAGNTGELFF. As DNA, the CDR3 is TGCAGCGTTGTTGCGGGTAACACCGGGGAGCTGTTTTTT.

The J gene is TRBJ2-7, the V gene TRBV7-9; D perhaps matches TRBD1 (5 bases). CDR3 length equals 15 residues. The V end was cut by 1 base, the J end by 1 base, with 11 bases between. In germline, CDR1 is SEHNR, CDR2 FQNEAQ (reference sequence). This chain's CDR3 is CASSLDTGPSYEQYF. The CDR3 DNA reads TGTGCCAGCAGCTTAGACACAGGCCCATCCTACGAGCAGTACTTC.

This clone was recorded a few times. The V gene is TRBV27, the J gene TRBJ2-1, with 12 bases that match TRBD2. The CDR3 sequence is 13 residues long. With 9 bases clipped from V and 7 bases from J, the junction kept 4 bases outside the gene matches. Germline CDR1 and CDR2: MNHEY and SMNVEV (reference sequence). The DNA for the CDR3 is TGTGCCAGTGGACTAGCGGGGAATAATGAGCAGTTCTTC. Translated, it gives CASGLAGNNEQFF.

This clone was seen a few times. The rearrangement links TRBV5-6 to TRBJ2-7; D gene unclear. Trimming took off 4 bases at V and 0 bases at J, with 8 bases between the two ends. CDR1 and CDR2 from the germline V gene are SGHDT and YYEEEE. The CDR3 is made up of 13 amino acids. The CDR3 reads CASSVVDSYEQYF. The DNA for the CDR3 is TGTGCCAGCAGCGTGGTCGACTCCTACGAGCAGTACTTC.

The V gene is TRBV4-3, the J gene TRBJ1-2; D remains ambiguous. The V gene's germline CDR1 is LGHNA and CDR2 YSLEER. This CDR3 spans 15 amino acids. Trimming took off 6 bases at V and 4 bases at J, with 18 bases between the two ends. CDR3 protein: CASRGDSLAAYGYTF. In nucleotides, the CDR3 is TGCGCCAGCAGGGGAGATAGCCTGGCGGCCTATGGCTACACCTTC.

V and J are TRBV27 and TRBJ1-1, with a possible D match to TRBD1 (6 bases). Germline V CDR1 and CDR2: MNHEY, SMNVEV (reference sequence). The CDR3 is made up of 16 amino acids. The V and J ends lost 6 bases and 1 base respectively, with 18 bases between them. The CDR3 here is CASSLGGGSWNTEAFF. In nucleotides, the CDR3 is TGTGCCAGCAGCCTTGGGGGGGGCAGTTGGAACACTGAAGCTTTCTTT.

CDR3 sequence (DNA): TGTGCCAGCAGTTACTCGACAACAGGGTACGAGCAGTACTTC. Protein product: CASSYSTTGYEQYF. The V and J genes are TRBV6-6 and TRBJ2-5; the D gene is possibly TRBD1 (6 bases). The J call could be wrong; TRBJ2-7 is a better fit for the DNA end. There are 14 residues in the CDR3. The germline CDR1 and CDR2 sequences are MNHNY and SVGAGI (reference sequence).

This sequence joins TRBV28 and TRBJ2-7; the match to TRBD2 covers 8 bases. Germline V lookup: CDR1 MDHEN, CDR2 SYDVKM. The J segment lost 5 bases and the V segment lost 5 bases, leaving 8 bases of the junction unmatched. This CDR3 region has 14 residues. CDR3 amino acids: CASSPRGDADEQYF. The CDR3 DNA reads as TGTGCCAGCAGTCCGCGGGGGGACGCGGACGAGCAGTACTTC.

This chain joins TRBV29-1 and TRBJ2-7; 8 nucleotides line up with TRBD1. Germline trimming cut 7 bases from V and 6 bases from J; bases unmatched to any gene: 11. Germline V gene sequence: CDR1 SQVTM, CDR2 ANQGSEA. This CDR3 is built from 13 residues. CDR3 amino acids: CSGRDRTLTEQYF. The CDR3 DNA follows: TGCAGCGGGCGGGACAGGACATTAACCGAGCAGTACTTC.

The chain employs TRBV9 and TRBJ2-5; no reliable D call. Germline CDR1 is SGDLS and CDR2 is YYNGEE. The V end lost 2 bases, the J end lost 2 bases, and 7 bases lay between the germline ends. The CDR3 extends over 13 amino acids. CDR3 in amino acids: CASSVAPQETQYF. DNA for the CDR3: TGTGCCAGCAGCGTGGCTCCTCAAGAGACCCAGTACTTC.

DNA of the CDR3: TGCGCCAGTAGCGGGAGCTTTTACGAGCAGTACTTC. Translated, it gives CASSGSFYEQYF. This chain joins TRBV5-1 and TRBJ2-7; 9 bases map to TRBD2. This CDR3 spans 12 amino acids. Germline CDR1 and CDR2: SGHRS and YFSETQ. With 8 bases clipped from V and 4 bases from J, the junction kept 4 bases outside the gene matches.

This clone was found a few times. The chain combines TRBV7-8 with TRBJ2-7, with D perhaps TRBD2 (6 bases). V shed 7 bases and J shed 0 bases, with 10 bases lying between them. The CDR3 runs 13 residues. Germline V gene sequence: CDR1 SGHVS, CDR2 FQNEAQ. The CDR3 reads CASIAAGSYEQYF. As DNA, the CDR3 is TGTGCCAGCATAGCGGCTGGCTCCTACGAGCAGTACTTC.

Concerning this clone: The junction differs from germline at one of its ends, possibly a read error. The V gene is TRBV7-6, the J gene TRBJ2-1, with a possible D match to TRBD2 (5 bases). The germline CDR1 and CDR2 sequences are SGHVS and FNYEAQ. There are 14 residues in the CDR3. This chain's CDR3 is CASSSSSSYNEQFF. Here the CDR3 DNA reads TGTGCTAGCAGCTCTAGCAGCTCCTACAATGAGCAGTTCTTC.

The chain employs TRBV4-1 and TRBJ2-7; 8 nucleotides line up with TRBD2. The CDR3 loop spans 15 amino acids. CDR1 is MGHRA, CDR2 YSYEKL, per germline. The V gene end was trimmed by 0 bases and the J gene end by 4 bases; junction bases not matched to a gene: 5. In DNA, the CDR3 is TGCGCCAGCAGCCAAGAGGCGGGAGGTTTGTACGAGCAGTACTTC. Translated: CASSQEAGGLYEQYF.

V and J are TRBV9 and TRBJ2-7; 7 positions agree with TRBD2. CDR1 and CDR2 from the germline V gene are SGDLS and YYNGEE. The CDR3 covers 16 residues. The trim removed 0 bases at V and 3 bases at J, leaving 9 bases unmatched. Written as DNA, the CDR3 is TGTGCCAGCAGCGTAGCTGGAGTCGCGGGAGACTACGAGCAGTACTTC. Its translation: CASSVAGVAGDYEQYF. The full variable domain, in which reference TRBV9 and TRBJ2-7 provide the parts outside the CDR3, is DSGVTQTPKHLITATGQRVTLRCSPRSGDLSVYWYQQSLDQGLQFLIQYYNGEERAKGNILERFSAQQFPDLHSELNLSSLELGDSALYFCASSVAGVAGDYEQYFGPGTRLTVT.

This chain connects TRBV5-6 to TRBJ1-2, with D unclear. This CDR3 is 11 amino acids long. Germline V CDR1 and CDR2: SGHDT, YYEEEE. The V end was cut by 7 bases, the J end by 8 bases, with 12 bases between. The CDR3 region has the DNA TGTGCCAGCGGTCTAGAGGGAGGCTACACCTTC. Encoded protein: CASGLEGGYTF.